Listed below are T cell receptor beta chains from one sample, sequenced in a study of cytomegalovirus exposure and HLA in healthy donors. Here immunoSEQ multiplex PCR was the method, and the copy in TCRdb shows in-frame clones only, minus some. The data show roughly 330,000 clones, approximately 90% seen once. The source material was PBMCs. These receptors were collected from a woman aged 30 to 39 in good health and CMV-seropositive. The CDR3 runs from the conserved cysteine through the conserved F or W. A D gene is named only where the DNA matches it firmly. Rows may omit the clone size; those that give it use once, few, many or a size class.

v_gene	d_gene	abundance	j_gene	CDR3aa	CDR3nt
TRBV27	TRBD2	NA	TRBJ2-2	CASSFLAGADGELFF	TGTGCCAGCAGTTTTCTGGCGGGAGCGGACGGGGAGCTGTTTTTT
TRBV2	NA	NA	TRBJ2-7	CASRQGPAYEQYF	TGTGCCAGCAGGCAGGGGCCCGCCTACGAGCAGTACTTC
TRBV7-3	NA	once	TRBJ2-1	CASSLMGGSGTEQFF	TGTGCCAGCAGCTTAATGGGCGGATCAGGCACGGAGCAGTTCTTC
TRBV4-3	NA	NA	TRBJ1-1	CASSQGAVNTEAFF	TGCGCCAGCAGCCAAGGGGCAGTGAACACTGAAGCTTTCTTT
TRBV4-1	NA	NA	TRBJ2-7	CASSPPSALQIYEQYF	TGCGCCAGCAGCCCCCCCAGCGCACTACAGATCTACGAGCAGTACTTC
TRBV2	NA	NA	TRBJ2-1	CASSETTGYNEQFF	TGTGCCAGCAGTGAAACGACCGGCTACAATGAGCAGTTCTTC
TRBV28	TRBD1	NA	TRBJ1-1	CASSSWTGGATEAFF	TGTGCCAGCAGTTCATGGACAGGGGGGGCCACTGAAGCTTTCTTT
TRBV29-1	TRBD1	NA	TRBJ1-1	CSVTGQEKMGAFF	TGCAGCGTTACAGGACAGGAAAAAATGGGAGCTTTCTTT
TRBV5-1	NA	NA	TRBJ2-1	CASSLERGALDNEQFF	TGCGCCAGCAGCTTGGAACGGGGGGCCTTAGACAATGAGCAGTTCTTC
TRBV5-8	NA	NA	TRBJ1-2	CASSLVMGGYTF	TGTGCCAGCAGCTTGGTGATGGGTGGCTACACCTTC
TRBV2	NA	NA	TRBJ2-1	CASSEALGGEQFF	TGTGCCAGCAGTGAAGCGCTTGGGGGTGAGCAGTTCTTC
TRBV28	NA	NA	TRBJ1-5	CASSPLSAQPQHF	TGTGCCAGCAGCCCTTTGTCTGCGCAGCCCCAGCATTTT
TRBV7-9	TRBD1	few	TRBJ1-1	CASSYGQGEAFF	TGTGCCAGCAGCTACGGACAGGGAGAAGCTTTCTTT
TRBV27	NA	NA	TRBJ2-1	CASSSGAEQFF	TGTGCCAGCAGTTCCGGGGCCGAGCAGTTCTTC
TRBV14	NA	NA	TRBJ2-7	CASSPLNYEQYF	TGTGCCAGCAGCCCCCTCAACTACGAGCAGTACTTC
TRBV7-2	NA	NA	TRBJ2-7	CASSRVAGAAHYEQYF	TGTGCCAGCAGCCGCGTGGCGGGGGCCGCCCACTACGAGCAGTACTTC
TRBV28	NA	NA	TRBJ2-7	CASSRVTAAEQYF	TGTGCCAGCAGTCGAGTAACCGCGGCCGAGCAGTACTTC
TRBV5-1	TRBD1	NA	TRBJ1-4	CASSLDRTGGWDEKLFF	TGCGCCAGCAGCTTGGACCGGACAGGGGGCTGGGATGAAAAACTGTTTTTT
TRBV28	NA	NA	TRBJ2-7	CASTTSGGGYEQYF	TGTGCCAGCACCACATCGGGGGGCGGTTACGAGCAGTACTTC
TRBV6-1	TRBD1	NA	TRBJ1-1	CASTSGTVNTEAFF	TGTGCCAGCACCTCAGGGACAGTGAACACTGAAGCTTTCTTT
TRBV18	TRBD2	NA	TRBJ2-7	CASSLLAGEYRFSYEQYF	TGTGCCAGCTCACTTCTAGCGGGAGAATACCGGTTCTCCTACGAGCAGTACTTC
TRBV6-6	NA	NA	TRBJ1-4	CASTGSNEKLFF	TGTGCCAGCACTGGCTCTAATGAAAAACTGTTTTTT